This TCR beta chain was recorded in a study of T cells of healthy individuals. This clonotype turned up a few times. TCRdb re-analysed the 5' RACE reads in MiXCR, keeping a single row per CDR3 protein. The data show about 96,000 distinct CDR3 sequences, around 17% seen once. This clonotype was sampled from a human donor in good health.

DNA for the CDR3: TGTGCCAGCAGTACGACAGGGTACCAAGAGACCCAGTACTTC. Its translation is CASSTTGYQETQYF. The rearrangement joins TRBV6-5 to TRBJ2-5, with 7 nucleotides matching TRBD1. The CDR3 extends over 14 amino acids. CDR1 is MNHEY, CDR2 SVGAGI, per germline. J gave up 0 bases and V 5 bases, and 3 bases lay outside the gene matches.